This T cell receptor beta chain was sequenced in a study of shared clonotypes between healthy human individuals. V lost 5 bases and J lost 7, with 10 bases in between. This CDR3 contains 11 residues. Looked up from germline, CDR1 is SGDLS and CDR2 is YYNGEE. Assay runs were performed at deep level. Produced via immunoSEQ multiplex PCR; TCRdb's table is partial and in-frame only. The sample consists of 780,000 or so clones, roughly two thirds of them appearing once. This clonotype was sampled from a woman aged 25 to 39 in good health. This sequence joins TRBV9 and TRBJ2-7; D call uncertain. Sequences were obtained from memory CD4+ T cells sorted from blood. Noted subset: CD45RA-negative fraction. The CDR3 loop is CASSKDWEQYF. The DNA of the CDR3 is TGTGCCAGCAGTAAGGATTGGGAGCAGTACTTC.